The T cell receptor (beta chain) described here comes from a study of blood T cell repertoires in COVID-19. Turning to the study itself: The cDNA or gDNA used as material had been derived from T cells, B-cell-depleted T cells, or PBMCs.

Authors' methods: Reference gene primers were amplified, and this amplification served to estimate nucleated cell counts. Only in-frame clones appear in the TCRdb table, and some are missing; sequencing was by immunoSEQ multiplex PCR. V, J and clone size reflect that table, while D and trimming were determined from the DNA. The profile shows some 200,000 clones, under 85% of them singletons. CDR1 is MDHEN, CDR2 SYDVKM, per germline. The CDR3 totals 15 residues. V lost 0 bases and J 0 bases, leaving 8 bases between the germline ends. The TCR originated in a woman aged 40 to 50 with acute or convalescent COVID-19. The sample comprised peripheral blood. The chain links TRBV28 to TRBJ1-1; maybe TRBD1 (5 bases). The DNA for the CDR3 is TGTGCCAGCAGTTTATGGGGACTGCTGAACACTGAAGCTTTCTTT. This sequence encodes CASSLWGLLNTEAFF.